There are a few counts of the clone carrying this TCR beta chain. Its specificity is not known. The data are from a study of blood T cells in healthy people across ages. Germline values: CDR1 ENHRY, CDR2 SYGVKD. J was trimmed by 1 base and V by 8 bases; bases with no gene match: 3. This CDR3 region has 13 residues. Findings and limits, study-wide: Investigators viewed diversity estimates from one million T cells as underestimates, the study reported. More naive CD4+ cells and higher diversity were found in long-lived than in aged donors.

A J-beta primer mix and a sample-barcoded 5' primer were used in a second PCR of roughly 6 to 11 cycles. One entry per CDR3 protein results from TCRdb running MiXCR on the 5' RACE reads. The sample carries about a million distinct CDR3 sequences, less than 45% recorded once. Total RNA, at least 5.5 micrograms per sample, was extracted from PBMCs. V usage is TRBV10-3 and J usage is TRBJ1-1, with 8 nucleotides matching TRBD1. The receptor was isolated from a man aged 18 to 29 in good health. The material sequenced was blood. The CDR3 bases are TGTGCCATCCAAACAGGGGGGAACACTGAAGCTTTCTTT. It yields the protein CAIQTGGNTEAFF.